This T cell receptor beta chain was identified during a study of blood T cell repertoires in COVID-19. On the study more broadly: The samples span acute and convalescent COVID-19 from the United States, Italy and Spain.

Produced via immunoSEQ multiplex PCR; TCRdb's table is partial and in-frame only. The data hold approximately 170,000 clones, with approximately 84% observed a single time. The V gene end was trimmed by 3 bases and the J gene end by 5 bases; junction bases not matched to a gene: 7. The V gene's germline CDR1 is LGHDT and CDR2 YNNKEL (reference sequence). The CDR3 totals 16 residues. The J gene is TRBJ2-5, the V gene TRBV3-1 (or the pseudogene TRBV3-2); 12 nucleotides align to TRBD2. The source material was peripheral blood. The sequence derives from a woman of 80 years or more with COVID-19, enrolled during active disease. The CDR3 loop reads CASSQALAGGRETQYF. CDR3 bases: TGTGCCAGCAGCCAGGCCCTAGCGGGGGGGCGGGAGACCCAGTACTTC.